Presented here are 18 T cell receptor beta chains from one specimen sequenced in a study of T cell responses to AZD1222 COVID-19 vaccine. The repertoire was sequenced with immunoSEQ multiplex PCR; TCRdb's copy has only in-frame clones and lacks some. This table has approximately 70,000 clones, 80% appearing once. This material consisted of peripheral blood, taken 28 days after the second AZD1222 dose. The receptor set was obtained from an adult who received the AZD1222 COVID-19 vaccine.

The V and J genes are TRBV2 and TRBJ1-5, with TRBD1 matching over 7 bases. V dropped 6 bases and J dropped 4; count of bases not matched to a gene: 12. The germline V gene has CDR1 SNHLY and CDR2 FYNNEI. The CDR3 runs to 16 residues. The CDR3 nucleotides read TGTGCCAGCAGCAGGGACAGCCAGTCACGTAATCAGCCCCAGCATTTT. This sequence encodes CASSRDSQSRNQPQHF.

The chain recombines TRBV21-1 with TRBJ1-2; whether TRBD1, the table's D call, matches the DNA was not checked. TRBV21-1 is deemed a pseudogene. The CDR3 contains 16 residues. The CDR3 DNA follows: TGTGCCAGCAGCAAAGGAACCTCAGGGTATAGATATGGCTACACCTTC. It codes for CASSKGTSGYRYGYTF.

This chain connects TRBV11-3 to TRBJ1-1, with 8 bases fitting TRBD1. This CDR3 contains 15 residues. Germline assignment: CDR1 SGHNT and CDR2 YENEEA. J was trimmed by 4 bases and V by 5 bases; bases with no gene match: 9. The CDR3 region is CASSNGQGGGTEAFF. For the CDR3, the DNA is TGTGCCAGCAGCAACGGACAGGGCGGGGGCACTGAAGCTTTCTTT.

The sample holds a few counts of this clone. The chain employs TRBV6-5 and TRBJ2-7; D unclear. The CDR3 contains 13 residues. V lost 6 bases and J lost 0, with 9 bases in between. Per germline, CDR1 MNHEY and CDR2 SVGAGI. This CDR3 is CASSDGPSYEQYF. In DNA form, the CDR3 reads TGTGCCAGCAGCGACGGTCCCTCCTACGAGCAGTACTTC.

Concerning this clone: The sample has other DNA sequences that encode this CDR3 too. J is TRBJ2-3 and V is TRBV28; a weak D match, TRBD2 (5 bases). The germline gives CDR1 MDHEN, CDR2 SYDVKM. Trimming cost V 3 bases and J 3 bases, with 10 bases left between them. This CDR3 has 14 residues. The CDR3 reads CASSFLSGTDTQYF. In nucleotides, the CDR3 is TGTGCCAGCAGTTTTCTCTCGGGGACAGATACGCAGTATTTT.

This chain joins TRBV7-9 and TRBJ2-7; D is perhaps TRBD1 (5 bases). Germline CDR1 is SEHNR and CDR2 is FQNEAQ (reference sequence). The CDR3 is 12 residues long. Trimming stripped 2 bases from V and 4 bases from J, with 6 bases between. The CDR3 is CASSLQGYEQYF. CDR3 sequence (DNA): TGTGCCAGCAGCTTACAGGGTTACGAGCAGTACTTC.

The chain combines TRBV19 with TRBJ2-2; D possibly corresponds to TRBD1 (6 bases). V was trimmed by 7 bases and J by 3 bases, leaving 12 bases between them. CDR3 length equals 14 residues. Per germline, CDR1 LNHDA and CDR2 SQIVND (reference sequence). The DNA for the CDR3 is TGTGCCAGTATTCCGGGACACTACACCGGGGAGCTGTTTTTT. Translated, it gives CASIPGHYTGELFF.

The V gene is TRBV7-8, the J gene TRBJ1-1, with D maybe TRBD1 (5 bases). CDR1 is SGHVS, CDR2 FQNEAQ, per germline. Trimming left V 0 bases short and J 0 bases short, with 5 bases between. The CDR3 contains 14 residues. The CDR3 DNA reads TGTGCCAGCAGCTTAGCGGGGGTGAACACTGAAGCTTTCTTT. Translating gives CASSLAGVNTEAFF.

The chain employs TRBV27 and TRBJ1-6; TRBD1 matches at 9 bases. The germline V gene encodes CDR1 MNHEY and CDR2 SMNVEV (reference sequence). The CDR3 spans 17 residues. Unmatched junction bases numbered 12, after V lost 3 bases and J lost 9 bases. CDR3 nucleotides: TGTGCCAGCAGTTTCGACAGGGGGGTTTTTATGAGTTCACCCCTCCACTTT. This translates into CASSFDRGVFMSSPLHF.

The CDR3 bases are TGTGCCAGCAGTTACTTGGGACAGGGGTACGAGCAGTACTTC. This codes for CASSYLGQGYEQYF. The chain carries TRBV6-2 or TRBV6-3 and TRBJ2-7, with 10 bases that match TRBD1. Germline CDR1 reads MNHEY; CDR2 reads SVGEGT. The CDR3 has 14 amino acids. V shed 1 base, J shed 4 bases, and the junction held 1 base outside the gene matches.

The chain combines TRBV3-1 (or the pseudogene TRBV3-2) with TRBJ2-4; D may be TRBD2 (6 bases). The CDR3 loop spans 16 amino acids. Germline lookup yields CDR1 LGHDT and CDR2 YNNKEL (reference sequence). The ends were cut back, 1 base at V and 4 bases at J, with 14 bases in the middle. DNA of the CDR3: TGTGCCAGCAGCCAAGCCCCCGGGAGACAGAAAAACATTCAGTACTTC. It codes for CASSQAPGRQKNIQYF.

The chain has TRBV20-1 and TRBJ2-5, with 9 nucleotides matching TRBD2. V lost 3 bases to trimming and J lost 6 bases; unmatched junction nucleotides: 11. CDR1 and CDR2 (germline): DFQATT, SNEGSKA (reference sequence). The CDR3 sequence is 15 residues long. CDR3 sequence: CSASISGRLIKTQYF. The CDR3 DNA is TGCAGTGCTAGTATCAGCGGGAGGCTTATAAAGACCCAGTACTTC.

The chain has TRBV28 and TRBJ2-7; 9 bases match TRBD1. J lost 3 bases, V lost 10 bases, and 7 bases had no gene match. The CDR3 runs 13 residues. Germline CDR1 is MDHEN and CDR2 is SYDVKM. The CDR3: CATSGTGSYEQYF. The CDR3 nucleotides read TGTGCCACCTCCGGGACAGGGAGCTACGAGCAGTACTTC.

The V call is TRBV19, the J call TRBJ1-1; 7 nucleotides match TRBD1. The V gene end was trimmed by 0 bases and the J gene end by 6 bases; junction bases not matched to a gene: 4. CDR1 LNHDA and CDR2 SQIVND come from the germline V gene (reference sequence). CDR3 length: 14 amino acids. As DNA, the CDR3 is TGTGCCAGTAGTATAGATCGCAGGGGGGCTGAAGCTTTCTTT. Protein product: CASSIDRRGAEAFF.

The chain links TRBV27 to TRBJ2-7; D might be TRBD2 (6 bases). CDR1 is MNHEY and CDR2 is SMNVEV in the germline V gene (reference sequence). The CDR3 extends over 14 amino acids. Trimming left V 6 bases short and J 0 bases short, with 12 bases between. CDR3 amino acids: CASSLAPSSYEQYF. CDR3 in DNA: TGTGCCAGCAGCCTAGCGCCCAGCTCCTACGAGCAGTACTTC.

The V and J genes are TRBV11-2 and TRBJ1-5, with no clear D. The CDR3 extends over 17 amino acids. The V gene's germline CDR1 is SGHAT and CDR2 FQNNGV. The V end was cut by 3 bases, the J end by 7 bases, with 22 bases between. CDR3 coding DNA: TGTGCCAGCAGCTTCCGTCACGGACGCGTTACCATCCAGCCCCAGCATTTT. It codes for CASSFRHGRVTIQPQHF.

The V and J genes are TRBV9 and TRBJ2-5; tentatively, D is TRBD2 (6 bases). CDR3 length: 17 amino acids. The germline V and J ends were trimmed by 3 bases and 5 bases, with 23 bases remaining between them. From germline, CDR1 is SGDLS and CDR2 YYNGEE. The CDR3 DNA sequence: TGTGCCAGCAGCGCCCCCGGAGGGGAGAAGGGGAGGGAGACCCAGTACTTC. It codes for CASSAPGGEKGRETQYF.

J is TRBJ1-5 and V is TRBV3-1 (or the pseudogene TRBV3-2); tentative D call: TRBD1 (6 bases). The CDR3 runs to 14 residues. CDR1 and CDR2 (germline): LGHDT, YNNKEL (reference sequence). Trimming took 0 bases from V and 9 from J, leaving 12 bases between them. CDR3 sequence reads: CASSQDNRGGPQHF. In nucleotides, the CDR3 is TGTGCCAGCAGCCAAGATAATAGGGGGGGGCCCCAGCATTTT.